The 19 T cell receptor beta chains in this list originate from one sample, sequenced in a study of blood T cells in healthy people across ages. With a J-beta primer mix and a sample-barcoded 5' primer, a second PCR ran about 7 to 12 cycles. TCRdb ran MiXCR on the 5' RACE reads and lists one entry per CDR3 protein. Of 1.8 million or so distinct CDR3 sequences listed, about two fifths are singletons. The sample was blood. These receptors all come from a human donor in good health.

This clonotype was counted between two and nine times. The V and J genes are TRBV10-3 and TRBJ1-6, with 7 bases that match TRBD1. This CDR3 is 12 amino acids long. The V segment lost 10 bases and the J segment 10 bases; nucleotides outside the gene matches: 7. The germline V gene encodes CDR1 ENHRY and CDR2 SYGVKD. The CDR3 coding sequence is TGTGCCACCGGGACAGCCGGGTCACCCCTCCACTTT. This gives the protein CATGTAGSPLHF.

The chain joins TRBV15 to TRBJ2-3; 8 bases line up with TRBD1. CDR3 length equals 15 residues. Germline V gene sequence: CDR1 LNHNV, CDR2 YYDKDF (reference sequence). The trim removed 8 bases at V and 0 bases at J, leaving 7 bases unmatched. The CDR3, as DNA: TGTGCCACCGCAAGGACAGGGACGAGCACAGATACGCAGTATTTT. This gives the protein CATARTGTSTDTQYF. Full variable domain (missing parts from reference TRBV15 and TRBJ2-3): DAMVIQNPRYQVTQFGKPVTLSCSQTLNHNVMYWYQQKSSQAPKLLFHYYDKDFNNEADTPDNFQSRRPNTSFCFLDIRSPGLGDTAMYLCATARTGTSTDTQYFGPGTRLTVL.

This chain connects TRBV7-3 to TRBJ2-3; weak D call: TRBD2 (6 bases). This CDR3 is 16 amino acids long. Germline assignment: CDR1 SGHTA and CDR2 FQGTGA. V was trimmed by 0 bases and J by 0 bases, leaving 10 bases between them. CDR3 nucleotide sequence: TGTGCCAGCAGCTTAACGGGGCGGGGAAGCACAGATACGCAGTATTTT. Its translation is CASSLTGRGSTDTQYF.

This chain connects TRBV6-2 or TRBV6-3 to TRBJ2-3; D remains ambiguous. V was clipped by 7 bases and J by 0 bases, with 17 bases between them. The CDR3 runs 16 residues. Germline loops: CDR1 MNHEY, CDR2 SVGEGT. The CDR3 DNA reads TGTGCCAGCACCAAAGGAAGGTTCTCTAGCACAGATACGCAGTATTTT. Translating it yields CASTKGRFSSTDTQYF.

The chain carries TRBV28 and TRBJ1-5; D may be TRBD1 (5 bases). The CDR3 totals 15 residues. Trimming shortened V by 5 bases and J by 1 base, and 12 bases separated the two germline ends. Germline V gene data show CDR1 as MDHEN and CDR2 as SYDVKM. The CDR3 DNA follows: TGTGCCAGCAGTGGGGCAGCTGCGAGCAATCAGCCCCAGCATTTT. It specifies CASSGAAASNQPQHF.

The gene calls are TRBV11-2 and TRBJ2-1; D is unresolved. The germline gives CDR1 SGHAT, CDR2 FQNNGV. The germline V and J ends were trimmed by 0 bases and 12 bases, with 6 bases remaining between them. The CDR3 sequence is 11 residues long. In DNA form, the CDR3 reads TGTGCCAGCAGCTTAGAGCCTCGGCAGTTCTTC. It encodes CASSLEPRQFF.

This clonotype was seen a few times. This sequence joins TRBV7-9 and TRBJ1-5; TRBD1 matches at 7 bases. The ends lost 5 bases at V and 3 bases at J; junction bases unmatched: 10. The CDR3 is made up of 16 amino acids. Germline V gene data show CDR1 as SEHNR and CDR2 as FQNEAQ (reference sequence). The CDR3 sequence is CASSLGTVGINQPQHF. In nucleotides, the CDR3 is TGTGCCAGCAGCCTAGGGACAGTGGGGATCAATCAGCCCCAGCATTTT.

DNA of the CDR3: TGTGCCAGCAGTTTCCTCCGAGGGGGATTGTATGGCTACACCTTC. Amino acid sequence: CASSFLRGGLYGYTF. J is TRBJ1-2 and V is TRBV28; D perhaps matches TRBD1 (6 bases). The CDR3 is 15 residues long. Per the germline V gene, CDR1 is MDHEN and CDR2 is SYDVKM. V lost 3 bases and J 5 bases, leaving 16 bases between the germline ends.

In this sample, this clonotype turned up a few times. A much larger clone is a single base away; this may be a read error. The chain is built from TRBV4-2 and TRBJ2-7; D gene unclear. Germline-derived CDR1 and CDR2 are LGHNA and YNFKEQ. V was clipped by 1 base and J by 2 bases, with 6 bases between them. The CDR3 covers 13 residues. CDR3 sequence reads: CASSQGHTYEQYF. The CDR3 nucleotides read TGTGCCAGCAGCCAAGGACATACCTACGAGCAGTACTTC.

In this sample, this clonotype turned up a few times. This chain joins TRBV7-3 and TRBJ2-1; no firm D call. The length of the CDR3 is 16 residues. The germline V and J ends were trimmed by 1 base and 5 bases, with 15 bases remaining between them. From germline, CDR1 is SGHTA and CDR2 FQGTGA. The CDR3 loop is CASSLNPRTSDNEQFF. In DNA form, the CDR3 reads TGTGCCAGCAGCTTAAACCCGCGGACCTCTGACAATGAGCAGTTCTTC.

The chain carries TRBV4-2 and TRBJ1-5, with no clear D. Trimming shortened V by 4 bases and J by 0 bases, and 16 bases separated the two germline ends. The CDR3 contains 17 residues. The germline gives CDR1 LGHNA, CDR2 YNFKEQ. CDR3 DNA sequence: TGTGCCAGCAGCCCTTCGGGATGGACGGGTAGCAATCAGCCCCAGCATTTT. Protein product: CASSPSGWTGSNQPQHF.

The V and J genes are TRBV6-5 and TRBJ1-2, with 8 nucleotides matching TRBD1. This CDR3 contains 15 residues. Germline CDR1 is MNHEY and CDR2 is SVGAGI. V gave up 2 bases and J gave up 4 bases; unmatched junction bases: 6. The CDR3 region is CASSYRRDRGYGYTF. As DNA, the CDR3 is TGTGCCAGCAGTTACCGCCGAGACAGGGGCTATGGCTACACCTTC.

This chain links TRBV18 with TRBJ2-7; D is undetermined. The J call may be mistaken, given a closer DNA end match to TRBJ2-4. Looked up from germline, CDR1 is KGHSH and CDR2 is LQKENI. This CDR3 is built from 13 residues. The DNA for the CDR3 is TGTGCCAGCTCACCACCGTCGGAAAGCATTCAGTACTTC. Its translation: CASSPPSESIQYF.

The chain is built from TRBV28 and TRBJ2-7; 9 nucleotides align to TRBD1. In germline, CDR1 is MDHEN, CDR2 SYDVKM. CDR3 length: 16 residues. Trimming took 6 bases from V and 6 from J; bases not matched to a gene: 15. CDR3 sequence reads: CASSITGQGKRGEQYF. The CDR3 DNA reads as TGTGCCAGCAGCATAACGGGACAGGGAAAACGGGGCGAGCAGTACTTC.

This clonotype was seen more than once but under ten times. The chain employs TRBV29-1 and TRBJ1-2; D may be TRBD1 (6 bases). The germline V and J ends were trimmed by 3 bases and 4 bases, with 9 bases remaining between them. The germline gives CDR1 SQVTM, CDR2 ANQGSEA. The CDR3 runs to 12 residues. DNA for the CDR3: TGCAGCGTTGACGGGGGCTCCTATGGCTACACCTTC. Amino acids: CSVDGGSYGYTF.

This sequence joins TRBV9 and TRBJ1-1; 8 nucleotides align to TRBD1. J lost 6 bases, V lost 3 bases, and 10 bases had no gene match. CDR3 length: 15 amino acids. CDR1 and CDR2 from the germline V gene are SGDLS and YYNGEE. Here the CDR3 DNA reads TGTGCCAGCAGCGATGGACAGGGATACGTAGCTGAAGCTTTCTTT. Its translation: CASSDGQGYVAEAFF. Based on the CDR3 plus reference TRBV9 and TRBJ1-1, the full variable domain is DSGVTQTPKHLITATGQRVTLRCSPRSGDLSVYWYQQSLDQGLQFLIQYYNGEERAKGNILERFSAQQFPDLHSELNLSSLELGDSALYFCASSDGQGYVAEAFFGQGTRLTVV.

CDR3 in DNA: TGTGCCAGCAGCTCCGGACTTTCGTTGGTGAACACTGAAGCTTTCTTT. Residues: CASSSGLSLVNTEAFF. The chain joins TRBV11-2 to TRBJ1-1; D gene unclear. Germline V gene data show CDR1 as SGHAT and CDR2 as FQNNGV. The V end was cut by 4 bases, the J end by 0 bases, with 15 bases between. The CDR3 sequence is 16 residues long.

The DNA for the CDR3 is TGCAGTGCTACCGTTGGCGGGGTCTACAATGAGCAGTTCTTC. The encoded protein is CSATVGGVYNEQFF. The chain combines TRBV20-1 with TRBJ2-1; TRBD2 is a possible D gene (6 bases). Germline assignment: CDR1 DFQATT and CDR2 SNEGSKA (reference sequence). The CDR3 loop spans 14 amino acids. Trimming pared 4 bases from V and 3 bases from J, leaving 13 bases between.

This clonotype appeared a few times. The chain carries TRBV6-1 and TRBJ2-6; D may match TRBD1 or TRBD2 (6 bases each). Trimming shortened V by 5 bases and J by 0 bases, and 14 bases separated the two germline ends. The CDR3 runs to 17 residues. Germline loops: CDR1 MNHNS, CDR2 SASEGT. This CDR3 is CASSPQGGYSGANVLTF. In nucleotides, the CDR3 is TGTGCCAGCAGTCCACAGGGAGGATACTCTGGGGCCAACGTCCTGACTTTC.